This is a list of T cell receptor beta chains from one sample in a study of blood T cell repertoires in COVID-19. The method was immunoSEQ multiplex PCR; TCRdb's version includes in-frame clones alone and lacks a portion of them. The sample yields about 150,000 clones, 70% to 80% seen once. Sequencing was done on a sample of peripheral blood. All receptors derive from a man in his forties or fifties with acute or convalescent COVID-19. CDR3s include the opening cysteine and the closing phenylalanine or tryptophan.

V | CDR3
TRBV29-1 | CSAFWTGGRNEQFF
TRBV29-1 | CSVAGNPYYGYTF
TRBV11-2 | CASGRLRTYNEQFF
TRBV7-6 | CASSPGPLTMNTEAFF
TRBV7-6 | CASSPGTGVINYGYTF
TRBV2 | CASSEGDNSYEQYF
TRBV5-1 | CASSPKGARGNEQFF
TRBV19 | CASATGLRGNQPQHF
TRBV11-2 | CASSVNRLNEQFF
TRBV24-1 | CATTDSGTSTDTQYF
TRBV5-1 | CASSLADRPYGYTF
TRBV5-1 | CASSHGTGRTEAFF
TRBV10-3 | CAISESQGGFQETQYF
TRBV18 | CASSPGRGFEGYTF
TRBV6-4 | CASSDERGETQYF
TRBV19 | CASSVGQNDYSGYTF
TRBV10-2 | CASATVGAGMVGTQYF
TRBV7-2 | CASSLAARSPLHF
TRBV4-1 | CASSQPTEQGAGGYTF
TRBV19 | CASSILSGVNTGELFF
TRBV19 | CASSLKGPSEAFF
TRBV10-3 | CAIKLDDYGYTF
TRBV7-9 | CASSSRENTGELFF
TRBV19 | CASRSLLNTGELFF
TRBV7-8 | CASSLVRLAVKRSYNEQFF
TRBV5-1 | CASSFWITGDGYTF
TRBV19 | CASSWSRNTEAFF
TRBV15 | CATSSDGGSTDTQYF
TRBV24-1 | CATSDPDPAGGDTQYF
TRBV3-1/TRBV3-2 | CASSQDPRAGGTDTQYF
TRBV6-5 | CASSYGENYGYTF
TRBV5-1 | CASSLGSWSRNNEQFF
TRBV9 | CASSVFIPGTGDEQYF
TRBV7-8 | CASSPNRVRDNSPLHF
TRBV27 | CASSSSGKGYTF
TRBV7-2 | CASSFTGVWDTQYF
TRBV11-2 | CASSSRRSSGNTIYF
TRBV5-6 | CATRRGETNYGYTF
TRBV10-2 | CASSEVTDNQPQHF
TRBV5-1 | CASTPSGLAGGNTGELFF
TRBV5-4 | CASSFGVSF
TRBV6-1 | CASSEVWGTGGF
TRBV13 | CASSGGQGQHEQFF
TRBV5-1 | CASSSNSLSGNTIYF
TRBV3-1/TRBV3-2 | CASSFRTGTDTQYF
TRBV27 | CASSSWGRAETQYF
TRBV27 | CASSPQDSGNTIYF
TRBV20-1 | CSATGVLGQYF
TRBV15 | CATSRQGANQPQHF
TRBV5-4 | CASSLPRGGAGELFF
TRBV7-8 | CASSMTSEAGELFF
TRBV19 | CASSLVGTGVDEQFF
TRBV1 | CTSSQEQLARFNEQFF
TRBV9 | CASSGNQGDEKLFF
TRBV6-1 | CASSESAGWGGMAQHF
TRBV5-1 | CASSYTGGGRDTQYF
TRBV6-5 | CASRGTGGHTGELFF
TRBV6-5 | CASSYSNPGTVEAFF
TRBV30 | CAWKSRQGATEAFF
TRBV11-1 | CASSFGRGNTEAFF